The 24 T cell receptor beta chains below come from one sample, sequenced in a study of Graves' ophthalmopathy and Graves' hyperthyroidism. The authors amplified TCR beta CDR3 regions from RNA transcripts. First-round RT-PCR with HTBI primers preceded a second-round multiplex PCR. TCRdb re-called the multiplex PCR reads with MiXCR, one entry per CDR3 protein. In the table there are 620,000 or so distinct CDR3 sequences, 22% of which are singletons. Material: peripheral blood. The receptors originated from a woman younger than 35 with stable Graves' hyperthyroidism. Some clones in this sample may be carry-over from other donors' samples.

This clonotype was detected a few times. The V gene is TRBV3-1, the J gene TRBJ1-6, with D perhaps matching TRBD1 (5 bases). CDR1 and CDR2 (germline): LGHDT, YNNKEL (reference sequence). V lost 2 bases, J lost 7 bases, and 9 bases lay in between. The CDR3 spans 14 residues. In DNA, the CDR3 is TGTGCCAGCAGCCAAATTGGGGGGAATTCACCCCTCCACTTT. Translation gives CASSQIGGNSPLHF.

About this clonotype itself: It may be a read error: a sequence one base away is much more abundant. The CDR3 loop is CAISGDRGGNHPQHF. The CDR3 bases are TGTGCCATCAGTGGGGACAGGGGTGGCAATCATCCCCAGCATTTT. The V call is TRBV10-3, the J call TRBJ1-5; 10 bases are a match to TRBD1. The CDR3 loop spans 15 amino acids. CDR1 ENHRY and CDR2 SYGVKD come from the germline V gene.

This clonotype appeared many times. The V call is TRBV20-1, the J call TRBJ1-6, with D unclear. V lost 0 bases and J lost 9, with 9 bases in between. CDR3 length: 13 amino acids. The germline CDR1 and CDR2 sequences are DFQATT and SNEGSKA (reference sequence). The CDR3 spells CSAREGSGSPLHF. The DNA for the CDR3 is TGCAGTGCTAGAGAAGGGAGTGGTTCACCCCTCCACTTT.

This clonotype was picked up a small number of times. The rearrangement uses TRBV3-1 and TRBJ1-1; the match to TRBD1 covers 7 bases. The CDR3 sequence is 14 residues long. Trimming took 7 bases from V and 6 from J; bases not matched to a gene: 11. CDR1 LGHDT and CDR2 YNNKEL come from the germline V gene (reference sequence). CDR3 coding DNA: TGTGCCAGCAAACGGGAAGGGGGCACGTCTGAAGCTTTCTTT. It codes for CASKREGGTSEAFF.

The rearrangement links TRBV20-1 to TRBJ2-7, with TRBD2 identical over 9 bases. Trimming took 3 bases from V and 4 from J; bases not matched to a gene: 10. Germline values: CDR1 DFQATT, CDR2 SNEGSKA (reference sequence). The CDR3 consists of 15 residues. The CDR3 region has the DNA TGCAGTGCTAGGGGTAGACTAGCGGCTCCATACGAGCAGTACTTC. Its protein product is CSARGRLAAPYEQYF.

The rearrangement uses TRBV12-3 or TRBV12-4 and TRBJ2-7, with 7 positions matching TRBD1. This CDR3 has 15 residues. With 6 bases clipped from V and 3 bases from J, the junction kept 11 bases outside the gene matches. The CDR3 region has the DNA TGTGCCAGCAGCCCACGTGGCCAGGGGGTCTACGAGCAGTACTTC. Its protein is CASSPRGQGVYEQYF.

This clonotype appeared many times. This rearrangement joins TRBV28 to TRBJ1-2, with a weak D call TRBD1 (5 bases). This CDR3 has 14 residues. The V end lost 1 base, the J end lost 3 bases, and 9 bases lay between the germline ends. Germline values: CDR1 MDHEN, CDR2 SYDVKM. CDR3 residues: CASSLFQGDYGYTF. CDR3 bases: TGTGCCAGCAGTTTATTTCAGGGCGACTATGGCTACACCTTC.

This clonotype was seen only a few times. This chain links TRBV4-1 with TRBJ1-3, with D possibly being TRBD1 (6 bases). Per the germline V gene, CDR1 is MGHRA and CDR2 is YSYEKL. The CDR3 totals 19 residues. Between the trimmed V and J ends, which lost 1 base and 0 bases, there was a span of 19 bases. CDR3 sequence (DNA): TGCGCCAGCAGCCAAGGGAGAGGGGGTCCCGGGAACTCTGGAAACACCATATATTTT. Residues: CASSQGRGGPGNSGNTIYF.

Worth noting for this clonotype: With a much larger clone just one base away, this may be a read error. The V gene is TRBV12-3 or TRBV12-4, the J gene TRBJ1-2; 9 bases align to TRBD1. V dropped 6 bases and J dropped 4; count of bases not matched to a gene: 9. This CDR3 has 15 amino acids. The CDR3 sequence: CASSLTGTGPYGYTF. As DNA, the CDR3 is TGTGCCAGCAGCCTCACCGGGACAGGGCCCTATGGCTACACCTTC.

This clonotype showed up just once. The chain is built from TRBV16 and TRBJ2-5; TRBD2 matches at 9 bases. Germline V lookup: CDR1 KGHSY, CDR2 FQNENV. V gave up 5 bases and J gave up 7 bases; unmatched junction bases: 23. The CDR3 consists of 19 residues. The CDR3 is CASSSGVAGGPDRSGTQYF. The DNA of the CDR3 is TGTGCCAGCAGCTCCGGGGTGGCGGGGGGGCCGGACAGATCGGGGACCCAGTACTTC.

The chain employs TRBV12-3 or TRBV12-4 and TRBJ1-1; 7 bases map to TRBD1. The CDR3 extends over 13 amino acids. V shed 5 bases and J 8 bases; nucleotides not matched to a gene: 8. The CDR3 here is CASSPFRGMEAFF. The CDR3, as DNA: TGTGCCAGCAGTCCATTCAGGGGGATGGAAGCTTTCTTT.

The V call is TRBV7-2, the J call TRBJ1-2, with 8 bases fitting TRBD1. The J segment lost 5 bases and the V segment lost 2 bases, leaving 7 bases of the junction unmatched. From germline, CDR1 is SGHTA and CDR2 FQGNSA. The CDR3 runs to 15 residues. CDR3 amino acids: CASSLPGTGHYGYTF. CDR3 in DNA: TGTGCCAGCAGCTTACCCGGGACAGGACATTATGGCTACACCTTC.

This clonotype was counted at least ten times. Here the CDR3 DNA reads TGTGCCAGCAGTTTAGGTTTGGGGAGCGAGCAGTACTTC. Its translation is CASSLGLGSEQYF. The chain joins TRBV6-5 to TRBJ2-7; perhaps TRBD2 as D (5 bases). Germline-derived CDR1 and CDR2 are MNHEY and SVGAGI. Trimming left V 4 bases short and J 6 bases short, with 13 bases between. The CDR3 spans 13 residues.

The V gene is TRBV6-1, the J gene TRBJ1-1; D remains ambiguous. Trimming shortened V by 6 bases and J by 1 base, and 12 bases separated the two germline ends. Germline V gives CDR1 MNHNS, CDR2 SASEGT. The CDR3 has 14 amino acids. DNA for the CDR3: TGTGCCAGCAGCACCGGCCCTGGGAACACTGAAGCTTTCTTT. Residues: CASSTGPGNTEAFF.

This clonotype has at least ten counts. The chain employs TRBV27 and TRBJ1-1; 9 nucleotides match TRBD1. The germline V gene encodes CDR1 MNHEY and CDR2 SMNVEV (reference sequence). This CDR3 region has 14 residues. Trimming cost V 5 bases and J 5 bases; bases outside gene matches: 6. CDR3: CASSIDRGMTEAFF. In DNA form, the CDR3 reads TGTGCCAGCAGTATCGACAGGGGGATGACTGAAGCTTTCTTT.

The rearrangement links TRBV6-5 to TRBJ2-7, with D hard to call. The CDR3 sequence is 14 residues long. Trimming took off 4 bases at V and 0 bases at J, with 10 bases between the two ends. Germline lookup yields CDR1 MNHEY and CDR2 SVGAGI. The CDR3 here is CASSSSVVSYEQYF. The CDR3 DNA follows: TGTGCCAGCAGTTCGTCGGTTGTCTCCTACGAGCAGTACTTC.

This clonotype appeared many times. The chain employs TRBV11-2 and TRBJ1-1, with D unresolved. This CDR3 has 13 residues. Germline-derived CDR1 and CDR2 are SGHAT and FQNNGV. V was pared by 0 bases and J by 4 bases, with 6 bases between. CDR3: CASSLDLPTEAFF. The CDR3 nucleotides read TGTGCCAGCAGCTTAGATCTTCCCACTGAAGCTTTCTTT.

Points on this clonotype: A junction boundary mismatches the germline segment, possibly from a read error. Written as DNA, the CDR3 is TGTGCCAGCAGTTACTCGGTGGGAGTGGACACTGAAGCTTTCTTT. This codes for CASSYSVGVDTEAFF. V usage is TRBV6-4 and J usage is TRBJ1-1, with no clear D. The CDR3 extends over 15 amino acids. CDR1 and CDR2 (germline): MRHNA, SNTAGT.

This clonotype was seen once. This chain links TRBV7-3 with TRBJ2-5; 9 bases line up with TRBD2. The ends lost 5 bases at V and 2 bases at J; junction bases unmatched: 6. This CDR3 region has 15 residues. Per germline, CDR1 SGHTA and CDR2 FQGTGA. The CDR3 region is CASSPGTSSQETQYF. As DNA, the CDR3 is TGTGCCAGCAGCCCCGGGACTAGCTCACAAGAGACCCAGTACTTC.

This clonotype appeared a single time. The chain carries TRBV28 and TRBJ1-6; 8 bases are a match to TRBD1. The CDR3 sequence is 14 residues long. From germline, CDR1 is MDHEN and CDR2 SYDVKM. The J segment lost 9 bases and the V segment lost 6 bases, leaving 7 bases of the junction unmatched. The chain's CDR3 is CASRLGQGTSPLHF. DNA of the CDR3: TGTGCCAGCAGACTCGGACAGGGTACTTCACCCCTCCACTTT.

This clonotype was recorded many times. This sequence joins TRBV15 and TRBJ1-1; D is unresolved. Germline CDR1 LNHNV, CDR2 YYDKDF (reference sequence). V lost 4 bases and J lost 2, with 11 bases in between. The CDR3 totals 14 residues. The chain's CDR3 is CATSTPRQNTEAFF. In nucleotides, the CDR3 is TGTGCCACCAGCACCCCCCGACAAAACACTGAAGCTTTCTTT.

This clonotype was observed at least ten times. The rearrangement links TRBV12-3 or TRBV12-4 to TRBJ2-3, with D unclear. The germline V and J ends were trimmed by 8 bases and 5 bases, with 11 bases remaining between them. The CDR3 is 12 amino acids. The chain's CDR3 is CASGGRRDTQYF. CDR3 DNA: TGTGCCAGCGGCGGCAGAAGAGATACGCAGTATTTT.

The rearrangement joins TRBV2 to TRBJ2-4, with 9 bases matching TRBD1. CDR1 and CDR2 (germline): SNHLY, FYNNEI. The trim removed 6 bases at V and 8 bases at J, leaving 2 bases unmatched. The CDR3 spans 12 residues. The CDR3 sequence is CASRRTGDIQYF. CDR3 nucleotide sequence: TGTGCCAGCAGAAGGACAGGGGACATTCAGTACTTC.

The rearrangement joins TRBV10-3 to TRBJ1-1; 11 bases map to TRBD1. The V and J ends lost 6 bases and 2 bases, in that order; junction bases with no gene match: 2. This CDR3 has 14 residues. CDR1 and CDR2 from the germline V gene are ENHRY and SYGVKD. The CDR3 bases are TGTGCCATCAGGGGGACAGGGGGAAACACTGAAGCTTTCTTT. The encoded protein is CAIRGTGGNTEAFF.